This TCR beta chain emerged from a study of cytomegalovirus exposure and HLA in healthy donors. This CDR3 is built from 14 residues. In germline, CDR1 is MNHEY, CDR2 SMNVEV (reference sequence). With 7 bases clipped from V and 7 bases from J, the junction kept 6 bases outside the gene matches. The study ran its PCR with 60 Vbeta and 13 Jbeta primers. Repertoires were generated with immunoSEQ multiplex PCR, while TCRdb's copy carries only in-frame clones and drops some. The repertoire holds some 140,000 clones, with just under 80% as singletons. In nominal health when sampled, donors likely had unrecorded immune exposures nonetheless. Study observations and caveats: Most subjects had HLA-A and HLA-B alleles reportedly predicted accurately by TCR beta sequences. When presence/absence was analysed, sequencing depth was taken to be roughly uniform across donors.

Details on this clone: The antigen is undetermined.

Sequencing was done on a sample of PBMCs. This clonotype was sampled from a man under 40 in good health. The chain combines TRBV27 with TRBJ1-6; TRBD1 agrees at 8 bases. The CDR3 reads CASKVDRENSPLHF. The CDR3 DNA reads TGTGCCAGCAAAGTGGACAGGGAGAATTCACCCCTCCACTTT.